A selection of T cell receptor beta chains follows, all from one sample in a study of graft-versus-host responses after intestinal transplantation. Produced via immunoSEQ multiplex PCR; TCRdb's table is partial and in-frame only. The sample lists roughly 25,000 clones, roughly 80% occurring once. Sequences were derived from PBMCs, sampled 28 days after intestinal transplant. Receptor source: a human patient who received an intestinal transplant, so some T cells may come from the graft donor. Each CDR3 is given with its conserved first and last residue. Each record gives: clone size, J gene, D gene, V gene, CDR3 DNA, CDR3 protein. D genes are given only for firm matches. Rows give clone size only sometimes, using once, few, many, or a class for an expanded clone.

>few|TRBJ2-7|TRBD1|TRBV9
TGTGCCAGCAGCACCGCTCCGGGACAGGGACCCTACGAGCAGTACTTC
CASSTAPGQGPYEQYF
>NA|TRBJ1-1|NA|TRBV9
TGTGCCAGCAGCGTAGACCCCACAGGGAACACTGAAGCTTTCTTT
CASSVDPTGNTEAFF
>NA|TRBJ1-4|NA|TRBV13
TGTGCCAGCAGCTTAGGCTTTGGTGAAAAACTGTTTTTT
CASSLGFGEKLFF
>NA|TRBJ2-3|TRBD1|TRBV2
TGTGCCAGCCGCGGGGACAGGGGTCGGAGCGGGACCAGCACAGATACGCAGTATTTT
CASRGDRGRSGTSTDTQYF
>once|TRBJ2-7|NA|TRBV30
TGTGCCTGGAGGGGGACGGGACAGATTGGGAGGTACGAGCAGTACTTC
CAWRGTGQIGRYEQYF
>NA|TRBJ1-2|TRBD1|TRBV5-1
TGCGCCAGCAGCTTGATACAGGGGCCTAACTATGGCTACACCTTC
CASSLIQGPNYGYTF
>NA|TRBJ2-1|NA|TRBV6-4
TGTGCCAGCAGTGACTCGACATCCTACAATGAGCAGTTCTTC
CASSDSTSYNEQFF
>NA|TRBJ2-2|NA|TRBV19
TGTGCCAGTCGGCCTCAATTCACCGGGGAGCTGTTTTTT
CASRPQFTGELFF
>NA|TRBJ2-3|NA|TRBV4-1
TGCGCCAGCAGCCAAGATAAGCGGAGCACAGATACGCAGTATTTT
CASSQDKRSTDTQYF
>NA|TRBJ2-4|NA|TRBV6-6
TGTGCCAGCAGCTCCACGGTAGCCAAAAACATTCAGTACTTC
CASSSTVAKNIQYF
>NA|TRBJ2-5|NA|TRBV30
TGTGCCTGGAGTGTTGGGGTCCAAGAGACCCAGTACTTC
CAWSVGVQETQYF
>NA|TRBJ2-1|TRBD2|TRBV9
TGTGCCAGCAGCGGACTAGCGGGAGACAGGAATGAGCAGTTCTTC
CASSGLAGDRNEQFF
>NA|TRBJ1-2|NA|TRBV6-5
TGTGCCAGCAGTCCCGGGACGGTCGCTTTCAGTGGCTACACCTTC
CASSPGTVAFSGYTF
>NA|TRBJ2-1|NA|TRBV4-2
TGTGCCAGCAGCCAGAGAGATAATGAGCAGTTCTTC
CASSQRDNEQFF
>NA|TRBJ2-7|NA|TRBV19
TGTGCCAGTAGTATAAGCGCTAGCTTCTACTACGAGCAGTACTTC
CASSISASFYYEQYF
>NA|TRBJ2-7|TRBD1|TRBV7-8
TGTGCCAGCAGCCCGCGACAGGGCTGGACCTACGAGCAGTACTTC
CASSPRQGWTYEQYF
>NA|TRBJ1-3|NA|TRBV9
TGTGCCAGCAGCGTAGCGGTCGCGGTCCAAGCTGGAAACACCATATATTTT
CASSVAVAVQAGNTIYF
>NA|TRBJ2-5|NA|TRBV14
TGTGCCAGCAGCCAAGAAAGTGAGACTAGGTACCCTCGGACCCAGTACTTC
CASSQESETRYPRTQYF
>NA|TRBJ2-7|NA|TRBV28
TGTGCCAGCAGTCTCCCCGGACTTGACTACGAGCAGTACTTC
CASSLPGLDYEQYF